These T cell receptor beta chains were read from a single sample in a study of blood T cell repertoires in COVID-19. Profiling relied on immunoSEQ multiplex PCR, and the TCRdb table lists in-frame clones only, not all of them. Here the sample spans under 300,000 clones, about 88% being singletons. The sequencing input was peripheral blood. The receptors derive from a middle-aged woman who had recovered from COVID-19. Both conserved end residues are part of each CDR3. Fields, in order: J gene, V gene, CDR3 length, CDR3 protein.

j_gene: TRBJ1-5; v_gene: TRBV19; len: 14; CDR3aa: CASSMVGGGQPQHF
j_gene: TRBJ1-2; v_gene: TRBV11-3; len: 15; CDR3aa: CASSLRAGGVYGYTF
j_gene: TRBJ1-2; v_gene: TRBV9; len: 15; CDR3aa: CASSVGDSYLYGYTF
j_gene: TRBJ2-3; v_gene: TRBV7-8; len: 16; CDR3aa: CASTTGGRSHTDTQYF
j_gene: TRBJ2-1; v_gene: TRBV7-2; len: 16; CDR3aa: CASSLVVAGGPNEQFF
j_gene: TRBJ1-2; v_gene: TRBV28; len: 14; CDR3aa: CASSSSGANYGYTF
j_gene: TRBJ2-1; v_gene: TRBV30; len: 13; CDR3aa: CAWGKQGLNEQFF
j_gene: TRBJ2-1; v_gene: TRBV5-1; len: 16; CDR3aa: CASSSQAGPTYNEQFF
j_gene: TRBJ2-5; v_gene: TRBV4-3; len: 14; CDR3aa: CASSQSLAEETQYF
j_gene: TRBJ1-3; v_gene: TRBV6-6; len: 14; CDR3aa: CASRRFRTGDTIYF
j_gene: TRBJ1-2; v_gene: TRBV6-5; len: 14; CDR3aa: CASSQTGTGDGYTF
j_gene: TRBJ2-1; v_gene: TRBV10-3; len: 14; CDR3aa: CAISDGVSYNEQFF
j_gene: TRBJ1-1; v_gene: TRBV5-4; len: 13; CDR3aa: CASSLQGDTEAFF
j_gene: TRBJ2-7; v_gene: TRBV18; len: 15; CDR3aa: CASSLKGQGLNEQYF
j_gene: TRBJ2-1; v_gene: TRBV5-1; len: 15; CDR3aa: CASSPLGEVEAEKFF
j_gene: TRBJ2-3; v_gene: TRBV3-1/TRBV3-2; len: 15; CDR3aa: CASSQEQGRTDTQYF
j_gene: TRBJ1-1; v_gene: TRBV7-2; len: 16; CDR3aa: CASTLYLRARDTEAFF
j_gene: TRBJ1-2; v_gene: TRBV7-2; len: 14; CDR3aa: CASSLGGQSYGYTF
j_gene: TRBJ1-5; v_gene: TRBV3-1/TRBV3-2; len: 15; CDR3aa: CASSQDSSGGQPQHF
j_gene: TRBJ2-6; v_gene: TRBV20-1; len: 13; CDR3aa: CSASYSGANVLTF
j_gene: TRBJ2-7; v_gene: TRBV5-7; len: 15; CDR3aa: CASSLVGQGACEQYF
j_gene: TRBJ2-7; v_gene: TRBV27; len: 13; CDR3aa: CASSGDRRYEQYF
j_gene: TRBJ2-3; v_gene: TRBV20-1; len: 18; CDR3aa: CSASEVASRGVFTDTQYF
j_gene: TRBJ1-2; v_gene: TRBV12-3/TRBV12-4; len: 13; CDR3aa: CASRVGGGYGYTF
j_gene: TRBJ2-3; v_gene: TRBV6-2/TRBV6-3; len: 15; CDR3aa: CASSYGERDTDTQYF
j_gene: TRBJ2-5; v_gene: TRBV3-1/TRBV3-2; len: 16; CDR3aa: CASSQRDGGPQETQYF
j_gene: TRBJ2-3; v_gene: TRBV5-1; len: 16; CDR3aa: CASSSPAGYVTDTQYF
j_gene: TRBJ2-7; v_gene: TRBV28; len: 17; CDR3aa: CASGLSLGGMDSYEQYF
j_gene: TRBJ2-2; v_gene: TRBV7-3; len: 20; CDR3aa: CASSPFGQGGLAGGAGELFF
j_gene: TRBJ2-1; v_gene: TRBV27; len: 15; CDR3aa: CASRPLGQKGNEQFF
j_gene: TRBJ2-2; v_gene: TRBV24-1; len: 13; CDR3aa: CATRTGGAGELFF
j_gene: TRBJ2-2; v_gene: TRBV6-2/TRBV6-3; len: 15; CDR3aa: CASSASGTAPGELFF
j_gene: TRBJ2-3; v_gene: TRBV5-1; len: 14; CDR3aa: CASSRQTETDTQYF
j_gene: TRBJ2-5; v_gene: TRBV29-1; len: 14; CDR3aa: CSVEKDRGRETQYF
j_gene: TRBJ2-3; v_gene: TRBV4-2; len: 16; CDR3aa: CASSQALAGDSRTQYF
j_gene: TRBJ2-2; v_gene: TRBV9; len: 17; CDR3aa: CASSVVSSGGATGELFF
j_gene: TRBJ2-4; v_gene: TRBV4-1; len: 15; CDR3aa: CASSQEWTGWDIQYF
j_gene: TRBJ1-5; v_gene: TRBV3-1/TRBV3-2; len: 15; CDR3aa: CASSQEGTGVQPQHF
j_gene: TRBJ2-3; v_gene: TRBV4-1; len: 14; CDR3aa: CASTKGGSTDTQYF
j_gene: TRBJ2-7; v_gene: TRBV10-1; len: 15; CDR3aa: CASIPGQGDSYEQYF
j_gene: TRBJ1-6; v_gene: TRBV7-2; len: 14; CDR3aa: CASSLGTPSMTLHF
j_gene: TRBJ1-4; v_gene: TRBV6-5; len: 15; CDR3aa: CASRDRTTTNEKLFF
j_gene: TRBJ2-7; v_gene: TRBV28; len: 13; CDR3aa: CASSFRQVYEQYF
j_gene: TRBJ2-3; v_gene: TRBV24-1; len: 11; CDR3aa: CATSREDTQYF
j_gene: TRBJ2-7; v_gene: TRBV11-2; len: 12; CDR3aa: CASSSFSYEQYF
j_gene: TRBJ1-3; v_gene: TRBV18; len: 17; CDR3aa: CASSPLMTGGDGNTIYF
j_gene: TRBJ2-2; v_gene: TRBV29-1; len: 12; CDR3aa: CSGHRGGGELFF
j_gene: TRBJ2-3; v_gene: TRBV30; len: 11; CDR3aa: CAWTTERTYGF
j_gene: TRBJ2-7; v_gene: TRBV7-9; len: 12; CDR3aa: CASSFRGYEQYF
j_gene: TRBJ1-2; v_gene: TRBV18; len: 17; CDR3aa: CASSPSGRQGAGYGYTF
j_gene: TRBJ1-2; v_gene: TRBV7-2; len: 12; CDR3aa: CASSPGLYGYTF
j_gene: TRBJ2-7; v_gene: TRBV28; len: 15; CDR3aa: CASRPQGGGSYEQYF
j_gene: TRBJ1-2; v_gene: TRBV19; len: 16; CDR3aa: CASSGYRDIGVYGYTF
j_gene: TRBJ1-1; v_gene: TRBV9; len: 15; CDR3aa: CASSPRTGTNTEAFF
j_gene: TRBJ1-2; v_gene: TRBV12-3/TRBV12-4; len: 13; CDR3aa: CASSLRGSRGYTF
j_gene: TRBJ2-7; v_gene: TRBV9; len: 18; CDR3aa: CASSPYPFTSGSSYEQYF
j_gene: TRBJ2-1; v_gene: TRBV19; len: 16; CDR3aa: CASSKPGGSTVHEQFF
j_gene: TRBJ2-2; v_gene: TRBV4-1; len: 15; CDR3aa: CASSQVGVEAGELFF
j_gene: TRBJ1-2; v_gene: TRBV28; len: 13; CDR3aa: CASRQKNRGEKTF
j_gene: TRBJ2-2; v_gene: TRBV28; len: 14; CDR3aa: CASSKGQVTGELFF